These T cell receptor beta chains were read from a single sample in a study of OX40 agonist ivuxolimab in advanced cancers. Some clones are missing from TCRdb's copy, which holds only in-frame ones; the method was immunoSEQ multiplex PCR. This sample yields 73,000 or so clones, of which 90% to 95% are seen a single time; 0.44% belongs to the top ten. Sample: CD4+ or CD8+ T cells sorted from blood, taken in a trial of the OX40 agonist ivuxolimab. Receptors originate from an adult with an advanced solid tumor such as melanoma, head and neck, liver or kidney cancer. The CDR3 runs from the conserved cysteine through the conserved F or W. Fields, in order: J gene, V gene, clone size, D gene, CDR3 DNA, CDR3 protein. D genes are given only for firm matches. The size field is filled for only some rows; it gives once, few, many or a size class.

j_gene: TRBJ2-2
v_gene: TRBV19
abundance: -
d_gene: -
CDR3nt: TGTGCCAGTAGTCCGGGGACTTCTAACGGGGAGCTGTTTTTT
CDR3aa: CASSPGTSNGELFF

j_gene: TRBJ2-1
v_gene: TRBV10-3
abundance: -
d_gene: TRBD2
CDR3nt: TGTGCCATCAGTGGGGGACTATACAATGAGCAGTTCTTC
CDR3aa: CAISGGLYNEQFF

j_gene: TRBJ2-2
v_gene: TRBV18
abundance: -
d_gene: -
CDR3nt: TGTGCCAGCTCAGCAACGAACACCGGGGAGCTGTTTTTT
CDR3aa: CASSATNTGELFF

j_gene: TRBJ2-2
v_gene: TRBV7-8
abundance: -
d_gene: -
CDR3nt: TGTGCCAGCAGCTTGAATCTAGGAACCGGGGAGCTGTTTTTT
CDR3aa: CASSLNLGTGELFF

j_gene: TRBJ2-7
v_gene: TRBV15
abundance: -
d_gene: -
CDR3nt: TGTGCCACCAGCAGAGATGTGCAGAGCTCCTACGAGCAGTACTTC
CDR3aa: CATSRDVQSSYEQYF

j_gene: TRBJ1-3
v_gene: TRBV27
abundance: -
d_gene: TRBD1
CDR3nt: TGTGCCAGCAGTCCGGAGACAGGGGTAGGAAACACCATATATTTT
CDR3aa: CASSPETGVGNTIYF

j_gene: TRBJ2-4
v_gene: TRBV19
abundance: -
d_gene: -
CDR3nt: TGTGCCAGTAGTATGATACTGGAGCGGCTAGCCAAAAACATTCAGTACTTC
CDR3aa: CASSMILERLAKNIQYF

j_gene: TRBJ2-1
v_gene: TRBV10-3
abundance: -
d_gene: -
CDR3nt: TGTGCCATCAGTGTGGCGTTGACTAGTGGGGATCTGAATGAGCAGTTCTTC
CDR3aa: CAISVALTSGDLNEQFF

j_gene: TRBJ2-2
v_gene: TRBV7-2
abundance: -
d_gene: TRBD2
CDR3nt: TGTGCCAGCAGCTTACGTCTAGCGGGAGATGGCGGGGAGCTGTTTTTT
CDR3aa: CASSLRLAGDGGELFF

j_gene: TRBJ1-5
v_gene: TRBV18
abundance: -
d_gene: TRBD1
CDR3nt: TGTGCCAGCTCCCAATCGACAGGGGGAAAGCATTTT
CDR3aa: CASSQSTGGKHF

j_gene: TRBJ2-1
v_gene: TRBV5-1
abundance: -
d_gene: -
CDR3nt: TGCGCCAGCAAGGGGGAAGGGGGGATTGAGCAGTTCTTC
CDR3aa: CASKGEGGIEQFF

j_gene: TRBJ2-4
v_gene: TRBV7-8
abundance: -
d_gene: TRBD2
CDR3nt: TGTGCCAGCAGCTTAGATCTAGCGGGGAAAAACATTCAGTACTTC
CDR3aa: CASSLDLAGKNIQYF

j_gene: TRBJ1-5
v_gene: TRBV2
abundance: once
d_gene: -
CDR3nt: TGTGCCAGCAGACCTACAGGACAGAGCAATCAGCCCCAGCATTTT
CDR3aa: CASRPTGQSNQPQHF

j_gene: TRBJ2-7
v_gene: TRBV4-3
abundance: once
d_gene: -
CDR3nt: TGCGCCAGCAGCCAAGGCTGGGACCAGGGATACGAGCAGTACTTC
CDR3aa: CASSQGWDQGYEQYF

j_gene: TRBJ2-7
v_gene: TRBV27
abundance: -
d_gene: TRBD2
CDR3nt: TGTGCCAGCAGTTTAGGATCCAGCGGGAGGGCCCACGAGCAGTACTTC
CDR3aa: CASSLGSSGRAHEQYF

j_gene: TRBJ2-7
v_gene: TRBV4-1
abundance: -
d_gene: TRBD1
CDR3nt: TGCGCCAGCAGCCGAGGAGAGACAGGGACCCACGAGCAGTACTTC
CDR3aa: CASSRGETGTHEQYF